A selection of T cell receptor beta chains follows, all from one sample in a study of cytomegalovirus exposure and HLA in healthy donors. Using immunoSEQ multiplex PCR, the repertoire was profiled, and TCRdb retains in-frame clones only, with some absent. The sample holds around 80,000 clones. Sequencing was carried out using PBMCs. These receptors originate from a man aged 35 to 55 in good health and CMV-seronegative. Each CDR3 is given with its conserved first and last residue. The order of the fields is D gene, V gene, clone size, CDR3 length, CDR3 protein. A D gene is named only where the DNA matches it firmly. Rows give clone size only sometimes, using once, few, many, or a class for an expanded clone.

NA,TRBV9,NA,13,CASSVVANTEAFF
NA,TRBV19,NA,17,CASSPLEQGKDTGELFF
TRBD1,TRBV9,NA,17,CASSVDGTGALNTEAFF
TRBD2,TRBV7-2,NA,15,CASSPLSGSRDEQFF
TRBD2,TRBV9,NA,16,CASSVEGGRSSYEQYF
NA,TRBV5-1,NA,14,CASSLQGSNTEAFF
NA,TRBV27,NA,14,CASSLYGQGLEAFF
NA,TRBV28,NA,11,CASARDYGYTF
NA,TRBV6-1,NA,13,CASRLDIYTEAFF
TRBD1,TRBV19,NA,14,CASSIGGTGSEAFF
TRBD2,TRBV30,NA,13,CAESGSAADTQYF
NA,TRBV2,NA,16,CASSDVRQYSFYGYTF
TRBD1,TRBV19,NA,17,CASSPQYTGTGLGEQYF
NA,TRBV5-6,NA,16,CASSFWGLDSSYEQYF
NA,TRBV2,NA,14,CASSAAHGDQPQHF
TRBD1,TRBV5-1,NA,15,CASSDDRGSGNTIYF
NA,TRBV10-3,NA,13,CAIINGETYEQYF
NA,TRBV4-3,NA,14,CASSQSWQNYGYTF
TRBD1,TRBV7-2,NA,16,CASSITGTGRTDTQYF
NA,TRBV7-2,NA,13,CASSFGIEETQYF
NA,TRBV15,NA,21,CATSREKETAPIPFANYGYTF
TRBD1,TRBV7-2,NA,16,CASSAPGTASTDTQYF
NA,TRBV5-5,NA,15,CASLRSGGPNSPLHF
NA,TRBV6-1,NA,17,CASSEAVGRGGADTQYF
TRBD2,TRBV9,NA,17,CASSVDGGGASYNEQFF
TRBD2,TRBV4-1,NA,17,CASSHPSGRGDTGELFF
NA,TRBV6-5,NA,13,CASSYPGNTEAFF
TRBD1,TRBV9,NA,15,CASSGGTDIFSEAFF
TRBD2,TRBV10-1,NA,16,CARWGLAGGSTDTQYF
NA,TRBV7-2,NA,18,CASSNRVGGRFSDYGYTF
NA,TRBV7-6,NA,16,CASSLVMQGSSGELFF
TRBD2,TRBV6-6,NA,14,CASSPRTSLGEQFF
TRBD1,TRBV19,NA,14,CASSDRGRYNEQFF
TRBD1,TRBV29-1,NA,16,CSVAKIMGQGSTEAFF
TRBD1,TRBV7-9,NA,12,CASSIRDSGYTF
NA,TRBV7-2,NA,13,CASRGSPNSPLHF
TRBD2,TRBV5-1,NA,15,CASSLATSGGRSQYF
TRBD2,TRBV7-8,NA,14,CASSFQGGYYEQYF
NA,TRBV29-1,NA,12,CSGGQYEETQYF
NA,TRBV12-5,NA,14,CASGPGQANTEAFF
TRBD2,TRBV4-3,NA,15,CASSRMGLAIDEQFF
TRBD1,TRBV6-6,NA,15,CASSYSGGDNSPLHF
NA,TRBV9,NA,11,CASSVTGEQFF
NA,TRBV6-1,NA,15,CASSRNSDRSYEQYF
TRBD2,TRBV6-4,NA,17,CASSDSLTSGRTDTQYF
NA,TRBV4-2,NA,14,CASSQDALAGEQYF
NA,TRBV19,NA,14,CASSILAGNNEQFF
NA,TRBV2,medium-sized,13,CASSEAAGNTIYF
TRBD1,TRBV5-4,NA,14,CASSLGQGRETQYF
NA,TRBV5-1,NA,16,CASSLAGDPGANVLTF
TRBD2,TRBV6-5,NA,14,CASTRAGGLHEQFF
TRBD1,TRBV28,NA,17,CATTRDRVFSGANVLTF
TRBD1,TRBV10-2,NA,12,CASKGQGIIQYF
TRBD2,TRBV7-8,NA,17,CASSSGTSAFSTDTQYF
TRBD2,TRBV6-5,NA,15,CASSRFGGRAGEQYF